This T cell receptor (beta chain) was recovered during a study of blood T cells in healthy people across ages. Study-level results: Both higher diversity and more naive CD4+ cells marked long-lived donors when set against aged donors.

Together with a sample-barcoded 5' primer, a J-beta primer mix was included in a second PCR lasting roughly 6 to 12 cycles. A tag from a template-switch adaptor with 12 random nucleotides marked each cDNA molecule. MiXCR, run by TCRdb on the 5' RACE reads, gives a single entry per CDR3 protein. The sample comprises some 800,000 distinct CDR3 sequences, 40% to 50% of which are singletons, and around 21% rests with the top ten. Concerning this clonotype itself: The target antigen is unknown.

Staff drew 8 to 10 milliliters of peripheral blood from each donor. The V segment lost 1 base and the J segment 2 bases; nucleotides outside the gene matches: 8. This CDR3 region has 17 residues. Sample: blood. The clonotype comes from a man between 60 and 70 years old in good health. The chain joins TRBV12-3 or TRBV12-4 to TRBJ2-5; 9 nucleotides agree with TRBD2. The CDR3 DNA is TGTGCCAGCAGTTTAGTAGCCTTGACTAGCGGACAAGAGACCCAGTACTTC. It is translated as CASSLVALTSGQETQYF.